Included here is one T cell receptor beta chain sequence, with context. This record belongs to a study of T cells in Graves' hyperthyroidism and ophthalmopathy. Study at large: Prior to any treatment, at the point of initial diagnosis, peripheral blood was collected.

The V gene end was trimmed by 4 bases and the J gene end by 3 bases; junction bases not matched to a gene: 7. The CDR3 totals 15 residues. From germline, CDR1 is MDHEN and CDR2 SYDVKM. TCR beta CDR3 regions were amplified from RNA transcripts. The HTBI primer set served for first-round RT-PCR of the TCR CDR3. TCRdb re-called the multiplex PCR reads with MiXCR, one entry per CDR3 protein. The data contain about 610,000 distinct CDR3 sequences, approximately 14% of them singletons. For ophthalmopathy patients, the Clinical Activity Score was at least 3 and the NOSPECS grade at least 4; duration was under 3 months. Extraction of PBMCs used 7.5 to 10 ml of fresh peripheral blood.

Sequenced input: blood. The chain couples TRBV28 to TRBJ2-5; 8 nucleotides match TRBD1. The TCR comes from a woman aged 40 to 50 with Graves' ophthalmopathy. The CDR3 loop reads CASSSPRTGKETQYF. The DNA for the CDR3 is TGTGCCAGCAGTTCCCCCCGGACAGGGAAAGAGACCCAGTACTTC.